One and the same sample provided the 20 T cell receptor beta chains below, sequenced in a study of regulatory T cells in long-lasting Graves disease. Time point given: newly diagnosed GD, antithyroid drugs for less than 3 months. With RNA extracted from PBMCs as input, the TCR library was made. Sequencing libraries for TCR beta were prepared with iRepertoire HTBI primers and Arm-PCR of CDR3 regions. TCRdb re-derived calls from the multiplex PCR reads in MiXCR, one entry per CDR3 protein. This table holds roughly 440,000 distinct CDR3 sequences, roughly 17% found once. The sample also formed part of further work on T cells in Graves' hyperthyroidism and ophthalmopathy.

Source: peripheral blood mononuclear cells (PBMCs), taken at new diagnosis, from a patient treated with antithyroid drugs. All receptors come from a woman between 18 and 30 years old with Graves disease.

This clonotype was seen at least ten times. The J gene is TRBJ2-1, the V gene TRBV6-9, with a tentative D call TRBD1 (6 bases). CDR1 and CDR2 (germline): MNHGY, SVAAGI. This CDR3 region has 16 residues. The V end was cut by 3 bases, the J end by 5 bases, with 17 bases between. CDR3 region: CASSYPRGRTDNEQFF. CDR3 DNA: TGTGCCAGCAGTTACCCTAGGGGGAGAACCGACAATGAGCAGTTCTTC.

This clonotype was seen ten or more times. This sequence joins TRBV29-1 and TRBJ2-3, with 14 bases fitting TRBD2. The germline CDR1 and CDR2 sequences are SQVTM and ANQGSEA. The CDR3 is made up of 17 amino acids. V was pared by 7 bases and J by 0 bases, with 9 bases of the junction left unmatched. Written as DNA, the CDR3 is TGCAGCGGGCGACTAGCGGGAGGGAAAACTAGCACAGATACGCAGTATTTT. Translating gives CSGRLAGGKTSTDTQYF.

The V and J genes are TRBV10-3 and TRBJ2-6; the D is unclear. The CDR3 totals 15 residues. CDR1 is ENHRY and CDR2 is SYGVKD in the germline V gene. Trimming removed 7 bases from V and 0 bases from J, with 10 bases in between. CDR3 sequence reads: CAITKENSGANVLTF. Written as DNA, the CDR3 is TGTGCCATCACCAAGGAAAACTCTGGGGCCAACGTCCTGACTTTC.

The chain has TRBV25-1 and TRBJ2-1; D gene ambiguous. V dropped 4 bases and J dropped 8 bases, with 9 bases sitting between them. The CDR3 totals 12 residues. Germline loops: CDR1 MGHDK, CDR2 SYGVNS. CDR3 region: CASSGMGYEQFF. The CDR3 bases are TGTGCCAGCAGTGGGATGGGCTATGAGCAGTTCTTC.

The chain links TRBV11-1 to TRBJ2-5, with TRBD2 matching 8 bases. Germline CDR1 is SGHAT and CDR2 is FQDESV (reference sequence). V was pared by 9 bases and J by 5 bases, with 14 bases of the junction left unmatched. The CDR3 length is 15 residues. The CDR3 is CASSSDSGNGETQYF. The CDR3 nucleotides read TGTGCCAGTAGTTCGGATAGCGGGAACGGTGAGACCCAGTACTTC.

In this sample, this clonotype turned up many times. The V gene is TRBV5-6, the J gene TRBJ2-7; TRBD1 agrees at 10 bases. This CDR3 comprises 14 residues. Germline V gene lookup returns CDR1 SGHDT and CDR2 YYEEEE. The J segment lost 3 bases and the V segment lost 4 bases, leaving 4 bases of the junction unmatched. CDR3 in amino acids: CASSRDRGVYEQYF. The CDR3 DNA is TGTGCCAGCAGCCGGGACAGGGGCGTCTACGAGCAGTACTTC.

The chain uses TRBV6-2 or TRBV6-3 and TRBJ2-5; D may be TRBD2 (6 bases). Germline V gene lookup returns CDR1 MNHEY and CDR2 SVGEGT. The CDR3 is 14 residues long. V was trimmed by 8 bases and J by 2 bases, leaving 15 bases between them. CDR3 in amino acids: CASGGLPVQETQYF. The CDR3, as DNA: TGTGCCAGCGGCGGACTACCGGTACAAGAGACCCAGTACTTC.

This clonotype was seen at least ten times. This chain joins TRBV28 and TRBJ1-1; no clear D gene. Germline values: CDR1 MDHEN, CDR2 SYDVKM. Trimming took off 6 bases at V and 2 bases at J, with 10 bases between the two ends. This CDR3 contains 13 residues. The CDR3 is CASREGRNTEAFF. CDR3 DNA sequence: TGTGCCAGCAGAGAGGGCAGAAACACTGAAGCTTTCTTT. The whole variable domain, filled in from reference TRBV28 and TRBJ1-1, reads DVKVTQSSRYLVKRTGEKVFLECVQDMDHENMFWYRQDPGLGLRLIYFSYDVKMKEKGDIPEGYSVSREKKERFSLILESASTNQTSMYLCASREGRNTEAFFGQGTRLTVV.

There are a few counts of this clonotype. The chain couples TRBV18 to TRBJ1-1; no clear D. The CDR3 loop spans 14 amino acids. Per germline, CDR1 KGHSH and CDR2 LQKENI. Trimming took 2 bases from V and 3 from J, leaving 10 bases between them. CDR3 DNA: TGTGCCAGCTCACCAAAAGGTGGGGACACTGAAGCTTTCTTT. Protein product: CASSPKGGDTEAFF.

This clonotype was found a few times. The chain couples TRBV20-1 to TRBJ2-1; no reliable D call. V shed 6 bases and J shed 3 bases, with 9 bases lying between them. CDR3 length equals 12 residues. Germline-derived CDR1 and CDR2 are DFQATT and SNEGSKA (reference sequence). The CDR3 nucleotides are TGCAGTGCAGACTCCAGCTACAATGAGCAGTTCTTC. Translated: CSADSSYNEQFF.

Concerning this clonotype: This likely traces to a read error, being one base from a far larger clone. The chain uses TRBV7-2 and TRBJ2-5, with a possible D match to TRBD2 (6 bases). Germline lookup yields CDR1 SGHTA and CDR2 FQGNSA. The CDR3 consists of 15 residues. The CDR3 protein is CASSPGGAVQGTQYF. The CDR3 DNA reads as TGTGCCAGCAGCCCCGGGGGAGCGGTACAAGGGACCCAGTACTTC.

The CDR3 here is CASTTGGSGYTF. The CDR3 DNA reads TGTGCCAGCACTACAGGGGGGTCTGGCTACACCTTC. This chain links TRBV27 with TRBJ1-2; TRBD1 matches 8 bases. CDR1 and CDR2 (germline): MNHEY, SMNVEV (reference sequence). J was trimmed by 7 bases and V by 7 bases; bases with no gene match: 5. The CDR3 covers 12 residues.

The DNA for the CDR3 is TGTGCCAGCAGTCCCCGGGACGTTGGGTATGGCTACACCTTC. This gives the protein CASSPRDVGYGYTF. The chain is built from TRBV6-1 and TRBJ1-2; D possibly corresponds to TRBD1 (5 bases). The CDR3 spans 14 residues. Germline CDR1 and CDR2: MNHNS and SASEGT. Trimming removed 5 bases at V and 5 bases at J, with 15 bases between.

This clonotype was counted only a few times. This chain links TRBV29-1 with TRBJ2-5; D is possibly TRBD2 (5 bases). Deletions cut 4 bases from V and 7 bases from J, with 13 bases between. CDR3 length: 12 residues. The germline V gene encodes CDR1 SQVTM and CDR2 ANQGSEA. The CDR3 region is CSVAPREGTQYF. CDR3 DNA: TGCAGCGTTGCCCCTCGGGAAGGGACCCAGTACTTC.

J is TRBJ1-2 and V is TRBV4-1; no reliable D call. Deletions cut 1 base from V and 3 bases from J, with 6 bases between. Germline lookup yields CDR1 MGHRA and CDR2 YSYEKL. CDR3 length: 13 amino acids. In DNA form, the CDR3 reads TGCGCCAGCAGCCAAGTTCTATACTATGGCTACACCTTC. Its protein is CASSQVLYYGYTF.

Many counts were recorded for this clonotype. V gene TRBV6-2 or TRBV6-3 combines with J gene TRBJ1-5; a possible D gene is TRBD1 (6 bases). Trimming took 0 bases from V and 6 from J, leaving 12 bases between them. The length of the CDR3 is 15 residues. The germline V gene encodes CDR1 MNHEY and CDR2 SVGEGT. As DNA, the CDR3 is TGTGCCAGCAGTTACTCGAGGGGGGTCGTTCAGCCCCAGCATTTT. Its translation is CASSYSRGVVQPQHF.

This clonotype was counted ten times or more. The rearrangement links TRBV6-2 or TRBV6-3 to TRBJ2-6; D is possibly TRBD2 (6 bases). Germline CDR1 reads MNHEY; CDR2 reads SVGEGT. This CDR3 spans 16 amino acids. V lost 8 bases to trimming and J lost 0 bases, with 14 bases between them. DNA for the CDR3: TGTGCCAGCCGGGCGGGGCCCTACTCTGGGGCCAACGTCCTGACTTTC. It is translated as CASRAGPYSGANVLTF.

For the CDR3, the DNA is TGTGCCAGTAGTATTCGGACATGGCAGTTCTTC. Encoded protein: CASSIRTWQFF. The chain carries TRBV19 and TRBJ2-1, with D perhaps TRBD1 (5 bases). The V gene's germline CDR1 is LNHDA and CDR2 SQIVND (reference sequence). This CDR3 has 11 amino acids. The germline V and J ends were trimmed by 3 bases and 12 bases, with 9 bases remaining between them. Supplemented by reference TRBV19 and TRBJ2-1, the full variable domain reads DGGITQSPKYLFRKEGQNVTLSCEQNLNHDAMYWYRQDPGQGLRLIYYSQIVNDFQKGDIAEGYSVSREKKESFPLTVTSAQKNPTAFYLCASSIRTWQFFGPGTRLTVL.

The rearrangement links TRBV4-1 to TRBJ1-2; tentative D call: TRBD1 (6 bases). From germline, CDR1 is MGHRA and CDR2 YSYEKL. The CDR3 length is 13 residues. The V and J ends lost 4 bases and 8 bases respectively, with 14 bases between them. In nucleotides, the CDR3 is TGCGCCAGCAGCCTAGAAAGGACAGAGGGCTACACCTTC. Its protein product is CASSLERTEGYTF.

This clonotype was observed many times. V usage is TRBV5-1 and J usage is TRBJ1-1; the D is unclear. V shed 2 bases and J shed 5 bases, with 10 bases lying between them. The CDR3 covers 13 residues. Germline CDR1 is SGHRS and CDR2 is YFSETQ. CDR3 residues: CASSFEGGTEAFF. The DNA of the CDR3 is TGCGCCAGCAGCTTCGAGGGAGGAACTGAAGCTTTCTTT.